Below are 27 T cell receptor beta chains sequenced from a single sample in a study of T cell changes during pregnancy in multiple sclerosis. The method was immunoSEQ multiplex PCR; TCRdb's version includes in-frame clones alone and lacks a portion of them. The sample carries about 39,000 clones, about 88% recorded once. The material was CD8+ T cells from peripheral blood mononuclear cells, obtained in the first trimester of pregnancy. Source of these receptors: a female donor with multiple sclerosis, enrolled in a pregnancy study.

This sequence joins TRBV4-3 and TRBJ1-6, with TRBD1 matching over 8 bases. This CDR3 has 16 amino acids. V trimming: 1 base; J trimming: 17 bases; junction bases outside the gene matches: 16. The germline gives CDR1 LGHNA, CDR2 YSLEER. The CDR3 loop is CASSQGPTGGALGVHF. Written as DNA, the CDR3 is TGCGCCAGCAGCCAAGGTCCCACAGGGGGGGCCTTAGGGGTCCACTTT.

This rearrangement joins TRBV7-2 to TRBJ2-5; D may be TRBD1 (6 bases). The V gene's germline CDR1 is SGHTA and CDR2 FQGNSA. There are 15 residues in the CDR3. Between the trimmed V and J ends, which lost 4 bases and 5 bases, there was a span of 17 bases. CDR3 region: CASSSLQDSEETQYF. In nucleotides, the CDR3 is TGTGCCAGCAGCTCGCTCCAGGACAGTGAGGAGACCCAGTACTTC.

This rearrangement joins TRBV19 to TRBJ2-1; the D gene is possibly TRBD2 (6 bases). V was clipped by 3 bases and J by 3 bases, with 27 bases between them. The V gene's germline CDR1 is LNHDA and CDR2 SQIVND (reference sequence). CDR3 length: 20 residues. CDR3 in amino acids: CASSIPPITPMAAGYNEQFF. The CDR3 DNA reads TGTGCCAGTAGTATTCCTCCGATTACTCCAATGGCAGCGGGCTACAATGAGCAGTTCTTC. Complete variable domain (other parts from reference TRBV19 and TRBJ2-1): DGGITQSPKYLFRKEGQNVTLSCEQNLNHDAMYWYRQDPGQGLRLIYYSQIVNDFQKGDIAEGYSVSREKKESFPLTVTSAQKNPTAFYLCASSIPPITPMAAGYNEQFFGPGTRLTVL.

The chain uses TRBV6-1 and TRBJ1-5, with 8 bases that match TRBD1. V was clipped by 7 bases and J by 6 bases; unmatched bases: 5. CDR1 and CDR2 from the germline V gene are MNHNS and SASEGT. This CDR3 comprises 13 residues. The CDR3 protein is CASMGRGLQPQHF. In DNA, the CDR3 is TGTGCCAGCATGGGCAGGGGGCTTCAGCCCCAGCATTTT.

The chain uses TRBV19 and TRBJ1-3; D is uncertain. The germline V and J ends were trimmed by 1 base and 7 bases, with 5 bases remaining between them. Germline assignment: CDR1 LNHDA and CDR2 SQIVND (reference sequence). CDR3 length: 12 residues. The DNA for the CDR3 is TGTGCCAGTAGTATAGGTGCGAACACCATATATTTT. It yields the protein CASSIGANTIYF.

The chain has TRBV11-2 and TRBJ1-1; D is uncertain. Germline V gene data show CDR1 as SGHAT and CDR2 as FQNNGV. The CDR3 has 15 amino acids. V dropped 5 bases and J dropped 0 bases, with 13 bases sitting between them. The CDR3 reads CASSPPGAMNTEAFF. DNA for the CDR3: TGTGCCAGCAGCCCCCCCGGAGCGATGAACACTGAAGCTTTCTTT.

The gene calls are TRBV29-1 and TRBJ1-4, with 7 bases matching TRBD1. The germline CDR1 and CDR2 sequences are SQVTM and ANQGSEA. After removal of 7 bases from V and 8 bases from J, the junction contained 10 bases not matched to a gene. The CDR3 is 13 residues long. The CDR3 DNA sequence: TGCAGCGCCACTACAGGGGTAGAGGAAAAACTGTTTTTT. Translation: CSATTGVEEKLFF.

This chain joins TRBV6-5 and TRBJ2-1; D gene ambiguous. V was cut by 2 bases and J by 0 bases, with 5 bases left in between. Looked up from germline, CDR1 is MNHEY and CDR2 is SVGAGI. The CDR3 sequence is 14 residues long. The CDR3 coding sequence is TGTGCCAGCAGTTACGCGAGCTCCTACAATGAGCAGTTCTTC. Encoded protein: CASSYASSYNEQFF.

This clone was detected once. The chain is built from TRBV7-9 and TRBJ1-2, with 7 positions matching TRBD1. The V gene's germline CDR1 is SEHNR and CDR2 FQNEAQ (reference sequence). The V gene end was trimmed by 1 base and the J gene end by 4 bases; junction bases not matched to a gene: 6. CDR3 length: 15 residues. The CDR3: CASSLERRGSYGYTF. Written as DNA, the CDR3 is TGTGCCAGCAGCTTAGAACGCAGGGGGTCCTATGGCTACACCTTC.

The chain employs TRBV9 and TRBJ2-3; 10 bases are a match to TRBD2. Germline CDR1 and CDR2: SGDLS and YYNGEE. The CDR3 consists of 14 residues. The junction had 2 bases not matched to a gene; V was cut back by 5 bases and J by 2 bases. The CDR3 nucleotides read TGTGCCAGCAGTACTAGCGGGGTCACAGATACGCAGTATTTT. It codes for CASSTSGVTDTQYF.

This clone has a handful of counts. This chain joins TRBV19 and TRBJ2-1; D is possibly TRBD1 (7 bases). With 3 bases removed from V and 4 bases from J, the gap between germline ends came to 10 bases. The CDR3 covers 14 residues. Germline lookup yields CDR1 LNHDA and CDR2 SQIVND (reference sequence). CDR3 nucleotides: TGTGCCAGTAGTATCAGGGGGGTGTACAATGAGCAGTTCTTC. It specifies CASSIRGVYNEQFF. Full variable domain (missing parts from reference TRBV19 and TRBJ2-1): DGGITQSPKYLFRKEGQNVTLSCEQNLNHDAMYWYRQDPGQGLRLIYYSQIVNDFQKGDIAEGYSVSREKKESFPLTVTSAQKNPTAFYLCASSIRGVYNEQFFGPGTRLTVL.

The J gene is TRBJ2-5, the V gene TRBV14; D perhaps matches TRBD1 (6 bases). The germline V gene has CDR1 SGHDN and CDR2 FVKESK. The V end was cut by 3 bases, the J end by 0 bases, with 11 bases between. The CDR3 has 15 residues. This chain's CDR3 is CASSQGDRYQETQYF. CDR3 bases: TGTGCCAGCAGCCAGGGTGACAGGTACCAAGAGACCCAGTACTTC.

The V gene is TRBV27, the J gene TRBJ1-1; D uncertain. Trimming removed 1 base at V and 2 bases at J, with 5 bases between. This CDR3 spans 13 amino acids. CDR1 MNHEY and CDR2 SMNVEV come from the germline V gene (reference sequence). The CDR3: CASSLFKNTEAFF. The CDR3 bases are TGTGCCAGCAGTTTATTTAAAAACACTGAAGCTTTCTTT.

The count of this clone is one. The V and J genes are TRBV21-1 and TRBJ2-3; the table's TRBD1 call for D was not verified on the DNA. TRBV21-1 is an annotated pseudogene. The CDR3 is made up of 19 amino acids. The chain's CDR3 is CASSKGRDRKQGRADTQYF. The CDR3 DNA is TGTGCCAGCAGCAAAGGACGAGACCGAAAACAGGGGCGCGCAGATACGCAGTATTTT.

The V call is TRBV18, the J call TRBJ1-2, with D hard to call. The germline V gene encodes CDR1 KGHSH and CDR2 LQKENI. V lost 3 bases to trimming and J lost 4 bases, with 12 bases between them. The CDR3 covers 14 residues. CDR3 in DNA: TGTGCCAGCTCACCCGAGCGGACCTTCTATGGCTACACCTTC. Its translation: CASSPERTFYGYTF.

This sequence joins TRBV7-6 and TRBJ2-7, with D possibly being TRBD1 (6 bases). This CDR3 is built from 13 residues. The ends were cut back, 5 bases at V and 3 bases at J, with 11 bases in the middle. Germline loops: CDR1 SGHVS, CDR2 FNYEAQ. The CDR3 nucleotides are TGTGCCAGCAGCCCGGACAGTAACTACGAGCAGTACTTC. It yields the protein CASSPDSNYEQYF. Supplemented by reference TRBV7-6 and TRBJ2-7, the full variable domain reads GAGVSQSPRYKVTKRGQDVALRCDPISGHVSLYWYRQALGQGPEFLTYFNYEAQQDKSGLPNDRFSAERPEGSISTLTIQRTEQRDSAMYRCASSPDSNYEQYFGPGTRLTVT.

The chain employs TRBV19 and TRBJ1-1; TRBD1 agrees at 7 bases. Germline-derived CDR1 and CDR2 are LNHDA and SQIVND (reference sequence). V lost 1 base, J lost 7 bases, and 3 bases stayed unmatched. This CDR3 spans 13 amino acids. CDR3 region: CASSIGTGYEAFF. The CDR3 coding sequence is TGTGCCAGTAGTATAGGGACAGGCTATGAAGCTTTCTTT.

The rearrangement joins TRBV7-8 to TRBJ2-1, with 9 positions matching TRBD2. V lost 1 base, J lost 4 bases, and 5 bases stayed unmatched. This CDR3 contains 16 residues. Looked up from germline, CDR1 is SGHVS and CDR2 is FQNEAQ. The CDR3 sequence is CASSLGASGVYNEQFF. The DNA for the CDR3 is TGTGCCAGCAGCTTAGGGGCTAGCGGGGTTTACAATGAGCAGTTCTTC.

In its sample, this clone was seen once. The chain uses TRBV6-1 and TRBJ2-5, with 13 bases that match TRBD2. Looked up from germline, CDR1 is MNHNS and CDR2 is SASEGT. The CDR3 runs to 16 residues. Trimming at V came to 4 bases and at J to 2 bases, leaving 4 bases not matched to a gene. This CDR3 is CASSVQLAGGQETQYF. For the CDR3, the DNA is TGTGCCAGCAGTGTACAACTAGCGGGGGGGCAAGAGACCCAGTACTTC.

This clone was detected a few times. V gene TRBV6-4 combines with J gene TRBJ2-3; D unclear. The V gene lost 4 bases and the J gene lost 0 bases, with 5 bases spanning the gap. The length of the CDR3 is 13 residues. Looked up from germline, CDR1 is MRHNA and CDR2 is SNTAGT. The chain's CDR3 is CASSVSSTDTQYF. DNA of the CDR3: TGTGCCAGCAGTGTCAGTAGCACAGATACGCAGTATTTT.

The V gene is TRBV19, the J gene TRBJ2-2; D possibly corresponds to TRBD1 (5 bases). The CDR3 has 16 residues. CDR1 is LNHDA, CDR2 SQIVND, per germline (reference sequence). Trimming removed 5 bases at V and 4 bases at J, with 17 bases between. The CDR3 DNA follows: TGTGCCAGTAGTGTGACAGTCGGGCGAGGCACCGGGGAGCTGTTTTTT. Protein: CASSVTVGRGTGELFF. Drawing the rest from reference TRBV19 and TRBJ2-2, the complete variable domain is DGGITQSPKYLFRKEGQNVTLSCEQNLNHDAMYWYRQDPGQGLRLIYYSQIVNDFQKGDIAEGYSVSREKKESFPLTVTSAQKNPTAFYLCASSVTVGRGTGELFFGEGSRLTVL.

The chain joins TRBV14 to TRBJ2-1; TRBD2 matches at 10 bases. This CDR3 is built from 16 residues. Losses at the gene ends were 4 bases for V and 6 bases for J; bases not matched to a gene: 9. CDR1 and CDR2 from the germline V gene are SGHDN and FVKESK. The CDR3 DNA is TGTGCCAGCAGCCCCCTGACTAGCGGGCGAGGCAATGAGCAGTTCTTC. Protein product: CASSPLTSGRGNEQFF.

The gene calls are TRBV7-8 and TRBJ2-1; D remains unclear. The CDR3 covers 12 residues. Germline CDR1 is SGHVS and CDR2 is FQNEAQ. Trimming shortened V by 2 bases and J by 7 bases, and 6 bases separated the two germline ends. The CDR3 DNA follows: TGTGCCAGCAGCTTACTTCCTAATGAGCAGTTCTTC. Protein product: CASSLLPNEQFF.

The chain employs TRBV13 and TRBJ2-5, with 8 bases aligning to TRBD1. V was pared by 8 bases and J by 1 base, with 6 bases of the junction left unmatched. The CDR3 covers 14 residues. Germline assignment: CDR1 PRHDT and CDR2 FYEKMQ (reference sequence). The CDR3 region is CASQAGTGQETQYF. CDR3 nucleotides: TGTGCCAGCCAAGCCGGGACAGGCCAAGAGACCCAGTACTTC. Full variable domain (remainder filled in from reference TRBV13 and TRBJ2-5): AAGVIQSPRHLIKEKRETATLKCYPIPRHDTVYWYQQGPGQDPQFLISFYEKMQSDKGSIPDRFSAQQFSDYHSELNMSSLELGDSALYFCASQAGTGQETQYFGPGTRLLVL.

The chain uses TRBV9 and TRBJ1-6, with TRBD1 matching over 7 bases. The CDR3 is 16 amino acids. V was pared by 3 bases and J by 6 bases, with 9 bases of the junction left unmatched. Germline CDR1 SGDLS, CDR2 YYNGEE. Here the CDR3 reads CASSAEAGQINSPLHF. The CDR3 DNA reads TGTGCCAGCAGCGCCGAGGCGGGACAGATTAATTCACCCCTCCACTTT.

The gene calls are TRBV7-9 and TRBJ2-5, with 9 bases matching TRBD2. Germline CDR1 SEHNR, CDR2 FQNEAQ (reference sequence). CDR3 length: 18 amino acids. V gave up 7 bases and J gave up 1 base; unmatched junction bases: 16. For the CDR3, the DNA is TGTGCCAGCAACCCACCCCCGGATGTAGCGGGGGTCCAAGAGACCCAGTACTTC. Translating it yields CASNPPPDVAGVQETQYF.

The chain combines TRBV7-7 with TRBJ2-1, with TRBD1 identical over 8 bases. Germline CDR1 and CDR2: SSHAT and FNYEAQ (reference sequence). Germline trimming cut 1 base from V and 9 bases from J; bases unmatched to any gene: 2. This CDR3 is 13 amino acids long. As DNA, the CDR3 is TGTGCCAGCAGCTTAGGGACAGGGACTGAGCAGTTCTTC. Amino acids: CASSLGTGTEQFF.